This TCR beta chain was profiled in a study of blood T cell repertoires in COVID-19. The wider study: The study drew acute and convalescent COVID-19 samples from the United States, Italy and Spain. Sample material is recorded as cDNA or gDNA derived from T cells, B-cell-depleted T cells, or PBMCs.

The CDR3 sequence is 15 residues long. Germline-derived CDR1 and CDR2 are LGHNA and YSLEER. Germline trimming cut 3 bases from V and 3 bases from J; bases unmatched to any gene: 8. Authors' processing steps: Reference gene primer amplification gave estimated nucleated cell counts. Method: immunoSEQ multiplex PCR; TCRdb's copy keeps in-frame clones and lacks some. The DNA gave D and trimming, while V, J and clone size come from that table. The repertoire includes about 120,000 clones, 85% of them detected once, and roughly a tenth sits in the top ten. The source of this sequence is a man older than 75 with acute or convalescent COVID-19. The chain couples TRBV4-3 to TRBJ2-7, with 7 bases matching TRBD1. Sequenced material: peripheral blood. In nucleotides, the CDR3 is TGCGCCAGCAGCCAGGAGAAGACAGGGAGCTACGAGCAGTACTTC. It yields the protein CASSQEKTGSYEQYF.